Below are 32 T cell receptor beta chains sequenced from a single sample in a study of cytomegalovirus exposure and HLA in healthy donors. Some clones are missing from TCRdb's copy, which holds only in-frame ones; the method was immunoSEQ multiplex PCR. The sample contains hundreds of thousands of clones, roughly 90% of which appear only once. What was sequenced was PBMCs. Receptors originate from a woman under 30 in good health and CMV-seronegative.

The J gene is TRBJ1-5, the V gene TRBV19; 9 nucleotides agree with TRBD1. The V and J ends lost 5 bases and 5 bases, in that order; junction bases with no gene match: 7. CDR3 length: 15 amino acids. Looked up from germline, CDR1 is LNHDA and CDR2 is SQIVND (reference sequence). DNA for the CDR3: TGTGCCAGTAGTGGATCGGACAGGGGATATCAGCCCCAGCATTTT. The encoded protein is CASSGSDRGYQPQHF.

This clone was recorded once. The CDR3, as DNA: TGCGCCAGCAGCCGGGAGGGCATCAGCAATCAGCCCCAGCATTTT. As protein: CASSREGISNQPQHF. This chain connects TRBV5-1 to TRBJ1-5; D ambiguous. The germline gives CDR1 SGHRS, CDR2 YFSETQ. V shed 4 bases and J shed 1 base, with 12 bases lying between them. This CDR3 is built from 15 residues.

The chain has TRBV30 and TRBJ2-3, with TRBD2 matching over 10 bases. Germline CDR1 reads GTSNPN; CDR2 reads SVGIG (reference sequence). Trimming cost V 0 bases and J 2 bases; bases outside gene matches: 5. CDR3 size: 16 residues. DNA for the CDR3: TGTGCCTGGAGTGTCAAAGCGGGGGGGTACACAGATACGCAGTATTTT. Translating it yields CAWSVKAGGYTDTQYF.

The genes are TRBV6-4 and TRBJ1-2; 9 bases fit TRBD1. The CDR3 is 14 residues long. Germline CDR1 and CDR2: MRHNA and SNTAGT. After removal of 5 bases from V and 8 bases from J, the junction contained 9 bases not matched to a gene. In DNA form, the CDR3 reads TGTGCCAGCAGTCCGGGACAGGGTATGGGGGGCTACACCTTC. Encoded protein: CASSPGQGMGGYTF.

The chain recombines TRBV10-2 with TRBJ2-2, with 8 bases lining up with TRBD1. CDR3 length equals 15 residues. The trim removed 7 bases at V and 0 bases at J, leaving 4 bases unmatched. Germline CDR1 is WSHSY and CDR2 is SAAADI. The CDR3 nucleotides are TGCGCCAGCACCCTACAGGGGGCGAACACCGGGGAGCTGTTTTTT. Protein product: CASTLQGANTGELFF.

The V gene is TRBV6-1, the J gene TRBJ2-7; D ambiguous. The germline CDR1 and CDR2 sequences are MNHNS and SASEGT. CDR3 length: 12 amino acids. V was cut by 4 bases and J by 3 bases, with 7 bases left in between. CDR3 in DNA: TGTGCCAGCAGTGGTAGCTACTACGAGCAGTACTTC. Translation: CASSGSYYEQYF.

This clone came up once. The gene calls are TRBV29-1 and TRBJ2-1, with TRBD2 matching 10 bases. Germline V gene data show CDR1 as SQVTM and CDR2 as ANQGSEA. V gave up 4 bases and J gave up 7 bases; unmatched junction bases: 13. This CDR3 contains 16 residues. CDR3 region: CSVAGLAGVKWNEQFF. For the CDR3, the DNA is TGCAGCGTTGCAGGCCTAGCGGGAGTTAAATGGAATGAGCAGTTCTTC.

This clone was counted once. The V call is TRBV10-1, the J call TRBJ2-2; weak D call: TRBD2 (5 bases). CDR3 size: 13 residues. The germline V gene encodes CDR1 WNHNN and CDR2 SYGVQD (reference sequence). The ends were cut back, 6 bases at V and 4 bases at J, with 9 bases in the middle. The chain's CDR3 is CASRASTTGELFF. The CDR3 DNA reads as TGCGCCAGCAGGGCTAGCACCACCGGGGAGCTGTTTTTT.

V is TRBV9 and J is TRBJ2-1; D remains unclear. The V end was cut by 4 bases, the J end by 6 bases, with 5 bases between. The CDR3 consists of 11 residues. CDR1 and CDR2 from the germline V gene are SGDLS and YYNGEE. CDR3 DNA sequence: TGTGCCAGCAGCCTTTCCAATGAGCAGTTCTTC. Encoded protein: CASSLSNEQFF.

The CDR3 protein is CACLTVDSYEQYF. In DNA form, the CDR3 reads TGTGCCTGCCTGACAGTAGACTCCTACGAGCAGTACTTC. The chain joins TRBV30 to TRBJ2-7; a possible D gene is TRBD1 (5 bases). The CDR3 is made up of 13 amino acids. Between the trimmed V and J ends, which lost 6 bases and 0 bases, there was a span of 12 bases. Germline assignment: CDR1 GTSNPN and CDR2 SVGIG (reference sequence).

The V call is TRBV15, the J call TRBJ1-1; the D gene is possibly TRBD1 (6 bases). V was clipped by 0 bases and J by 6 bases, with 11 bases between them. The CDR3 loop spans 14 amino acids. Germline CDR1 LNHNV, CDR2 YYDKDF (reference sequence). The CDR3 here is CATSRDYREAEAFF. In DNA form, the CDR3 reads TGTGCCACCAGCAGAGATTACAGGGAAGCTGAAGCTTTCTTT. The complete variable domain, with remaining parts taken from reference TRBV15 and TRBJ1-1, reads DAMVIQNPRYQVTQFGKPVTLSCSQTLNHNVMYWYQQKSSQAPKLLFHYYDKDFNNEADTPDNFQSRRPNTSFCFLDIRSPGLGDTAMYLCATSRDYREAEAFFGQGTRLTVV.

The chain is built from TRBV5-1 and TRBJ1-4, with 7 bases lining up with TRBD1. The CDR3 has 14 amino acids. Unmatched junction bases numbered 4, after V lost 0 bases and J lost 8 bases. CDR1 is SGHRS, CDR2 YFSETQ, per germline. CDR3: CASSLGGGWEKLFF. The CDR3 bases are TGCGCCAGCAGCTTGGGAGGGGGCTGGGAAAAACTGTTTTTT.

The chain is built from TRBV6-1 and TRBJ2-7; 9 bases line up with TRBD2. With V trimmed by 7 bases and J by 6 bases, 13 bases remained unmatched. CDR3 length equals 15 residues. Germline V gives CDR1 MNHNS, CDR2 SASEGT. The CDR3 is CASTVTSGPAGEQYF. In nucleotides, the CDR3 is TGTGCCAGCACTGTGACTAGCGGACCTGCAGGCGAGCAGTACTTC.

This clone occurred once. The chain couples TRBV7-3 to TRBJ2-1; 9 bases map to TRBD2. V was clipped by 5 bases and J by 6 bases; unmatched bases: 8. Germline CDR1 is SGHTA and CDR2 is FQGTGA. There are 15 residues in the CDR3. DNA of the CDR3: TGTGCCAGCAGCCTCTTAGCGGGAGTTGTCAATGAGCAGTTCTTC. Its translation is CASSLLAGVVNEQFF.

The chain has TRBV27 and TRBJ1-2, with 8 bases identical to TRBD1. The CDR3 runs to 13 residues. Germline V CDR1 and CDR2: MNHEY, SMNVEV (reference sequence). Trimming cost V 8 bases and J 5 bases; bases outside gene matches: 7. CDR3 sequence: CASSQGGLYGYTF. Here the CDR3 DNA reads TGTGCCAGCTCACAGGGGGGATTATATGGCTACACCTTC.

This rearrangement joins TRBV5-4 to TRBJ2-7; 8 positions match TRBD2. V lost 4 bases to trimming and J lost 2 bases; unmatched junction nucleotides: 11. CDR1 and CDR2 from the germline V gene are SGHNT and YYREEE (reference sequence). This CDR3 region has 16 residues. CDR3 nucleotide sequence: TGTGCCAGCAGCCCCCATTGGCGGGAGGCGGCCTACGAGCAGTACTTC. Amino acids: CASSPHWREAAYEQYF.

Concerning this clone itself: Other DNA sequences from this sample encode an identical CDR3 as well. The genes are TRBV19 and TRBJ2-1; D is possibly TRBD2 (5 bases). The CDR3 extends over 15 amino acids. V lost 3 bases and J 4 bases, leaving 13 bases between the germline ends. Germline V CDR1 and CDR2: LNHDA, SQIVND (reference sequence). CDR3 in DNA: TGTGCCAGTAGTATCGCTAGCAGCTCGTACAATGAGCAGTTCTTC. Protein sequence: CASSIASSSYNEQFF.

The V call is TRBV6-1, the J call TRBJ2-5, with 9 positions matching TRBD1. Trimming cost V 6 bases and J 1 base; bases outside gene matches: 0. Germline assignment: CDR1 MNHNS and CDR2 SASEGT. The CDR3 totals 13 residues. DNA of the CDR3: TGTGCCAGCAGGACAGGGGGCCAAGAGACCCAGTACTTC. This translates into CASRTGGQETQYF.

This chain uses TRBV6-1 with TRBJ2-1, with 8 bases aligning to TRBD1. The length of the CDR3 is 15 residues. Germline V gives CDR1 MNHNS, CDR2 SASEGT. With V trimmed by 4 bases and J by 9 bases, 11 bases remained unmatched. For the CDR3, the DNA is TGTGCCAGCAGTGGACAGGGGATTCTGGACGGTGAGCAGTTCTTC. This translates into CASSGQGILDGEQFF.

This clone was counted once. This chain uses TRBV4-2 with TRBJ1-5; D is unclear. With 1 base removed from V and 4 bases from J, the gap between germline ends came to 11 bases. The germline V gene encodes CDR1 LGHNA and CDR2 YNFKEQ. CDR3 size: 15 residues. The CDR3 nucleotides are TGTGCCAGCAGCCAAGGTGGAGGTCGGAATCAGCCCCAGCATTTT. The encoded protein is CASSQGGGRNQPQHF.

The V call is TRBV28, the J call TRBJ1-3; D is possibly TRBD1 (5 bases). The CDR3 runs 16 residues. The germline V gene has CDR1 MDHEN and CDR2 SYDVKM. With 6 bases removed from V and 4 bases from J, the gap between germline ends came to 19 bases. The CDR3 sequence is CASRSLVAGPGNTIYF. The CDR3 region has the DNA TGTGCCAGCAGATCCCTAGTAGCGGGGCCAGGAAACACCATATATTTT.

This chain links TRBV7-9 with TRBJ1-2, with 7 bases identical to TRBD1. V lost 7 bases, J lost 6 bases, and 5 bases stayed unmatched. CDR1 is SEHNR, CDR2 FQNEAQ, per germline (reference sequence). This CDR3 region has 12 residues. CDR3 nucleotide sequence: TGTGCCAGCACCCAGGGGGTGGATGGCTACACCTTC. This gives the protein CASTQGVDGYTF.

This chain joins TRBV6-4 and TRBJ2-1; 10 bases match TRBD1. The CDR3 is 15 amino acids. The junction had 9 bases not matched to a gene; V was cut back by 5 bases and J by 8 bases. CDR1 is MRHNA, CDR2 SNTAGT, per germline. The CDR3 DNA is TGTGCCAGCAGTTTCCCGGGACAGGGGATAGATGAGCAGTTCTTC. Encoded protein: CASSFPGQGIDEQFF.

The V call is TRBV7-6, the J call TRBJ2-3, with 9 bases lining up with TRBD1. The germline CDR1 and CDR2 sequences are SGHVS and FNYEAQ. J lost 8 bases, V lost 5 bases, and 20 bases had no gene match. The CDR3 is 18 residues long. CDR3 sequence reads: CASSPVRGQGFFGATQYF. The CDR3 DNA reads TGTGCCAGCAGCCCGGTTAGGGGACAGGGCTTCTTTGGGGCTACGCAGTATTTT. Based on the CDR3 plus reference TRBV7-6 and TRBJ2-3, the full variable domain is GAGVSQSPRYKVTKRGQDVALRCDPISGHVSLYWYRQALGQGPEFLTYFNYEAQQDKSGLPNDRFSAERPEGSISTLTIQRTEQRDSAMYRCASSPVRGQGFFGATQYFGPGTRLTVL.

This rearrangement joins TRBV7-9 to TRBJ2-1; no definite D call. The CDR3 length is 12 residues. Trimming removed 4 bases at V and 8 bases at J, with 9 bases between. Per germline, CDR1 SEHNR and CDR2 FQNEAQ (reference sequence). The CDR3 protein is CASSYGEDEQFF. Written as DNA, the CDR3 is TGTGCCAGCAGCTACGGTGAGGATGAGCAGTTCTTC. Supplemented by reference TRBV7-9 and TRBJ2-1, the full variable domain reads DTGVSQNPRHKITKRGQNVTFRCDPISEHNRLYWYRQTLGQGPEFLTYFQNEAQLEKSRLLSDRFSAERPKGSFSTLEIQRTEQGDSAMYLCASSYGEDEQFFGPGTRLTVL.

The chain is built from TRBV27 and TRBJ2-3, with 7 nucleotides matching TRBD2. This CDR3 is 13 amino acids long. Germline loops: CDR1 MNHEY, CDR2 SMNVEV (reference sequence). The V and J ends lost 4 bases and 5 bases, in that order; junction bases with no gene match: 3. The CDR3: CASSYGRKDTQYF. In nucleotides, the CDR3 is TGTGCCAGCAGTTACGGGAGGAAAGATACGCAGTATTTT.

V gene TRBV18 combines with J gene TRBJ2-5; 8 bases agree with TRBD2. The CDR3 runs 14 residues. Germline trimming cut 3 bases from V and 3 bases from J; bases unmatched to any gene: 3. Germline CDR1 KGHSH, CDR2 LQKENI. The CDR3 region is CASSPRGDEETQYF. The CDR3 coding sequence is TGTGCCAGCTCACCGCGGGGGGATGAAGAGACCCAGTACTTC. Supplemented by reference TRBV18 and TRBJ2-5, the full variable domain reads NAGVMQNPRHLVRRRGQEARLRCSPMKGHSHVYWYRQLPEEGLKFMVYLQKENIIDESGMPKERFSAEFPKEGPSILRIQQVVRGDSAAYFCASSPRGDEETQYFGPGTRLLVL.

The chain uses TRBV7-6 and TRBJ1-1; D remains unclear. Trimming removed 4 bases at V and 3 bases at J, with 9 bases between. The CDR3 totals 13 residues. CDR1 and CDR2 (germline): SGHVS, FNYEAQ. CDR3 sequence: CASSSQQHTEAFF. The CDR3 coding sequence is TGTGCCAGCAGCTCCCAACAGCACACTGAAGCTTTCTTT.

In its sample, this clone was seen a few times. The chain joins TRBV10-2 to TRBJ1-4; TRBD1 aligns across 7 bases. The CDR3 sequence is 12 residues long. J was trimmed by 6 bases and V by 8 bases; bases with no gene match: 3. From germline, CDR1 is WSHSY and CDR2 SAAADI. CDR3 nucleotide sequence: TGCGCCAGCGCAACAGGGGATGAAAAACTGTTTTTT. As protein: CASATGDEKLFF.

The chain recombines TRBV6-4 with TRBJ2-6; no clear D. The CDR3 runs 16 residues. V was clipped by 6 bases and J by 0 bases, with 12 bases between them. Germline V CDR1 and CDR2: MRHNA, SNTAGT. The CDR3 loop is CASRPSVDSGANVLTF. CDR3 nucleotide sequence: TGTGCCAGCAGACCGTCAGTTGACTCTGGGGCCAACGTCCTGACTTTC.

The rearrangement joins TRBV7-8 to TRBJ1-1, with D uncertain. CDR1 is SGHVS, CDR2 FQNEAQ, per germline. The CDR3 spans 12 residues. The V end lost 5 bases, the J end lost 11 bases, and 15 bases lay between the germline ends. CDR3 sequence: CASSLTPPGAFF. CDR3 sequence (DNA): TGTGCCAGCAGCCTAACACCGCCCGGGGCTTTCTTT.

The chain combines TRBV19 with TRBJ1-1, with a possible D match to TRBD1 (5 bases). V lost 5 bases and J 3 bases, leaving 16 bases between the germline ends. Per germline, CDR1 LNHDA and CDR2 SQIVND (reference sequence). This CDR3 has 15 amino acids. In nucleotides, the CDR3 is TGTGCCAGTAGTCCTCCGGGGGGGTCGGACACTGAAGCTTTCTTT. It codes for CASSPPGGSDTEAFF. The whole variable domain, remainder taken from reference TRBV19 and TRBJ1-1, is DGGITQSPKYLFRKEGQNVTLSCEQNLNHDAMYWYRQDPGQGLRLIYYSQIVNDFQKGDIAEGYSVSREKKESFPLTVTSAQKNPTAFYLCASSPPGGSDTEAFFGQGTRLTVV.